Below, one T cell receptor beta chain is given with its context. This sample was included in a study of cytomegalovirus exposure and HLA in healthy donors. V dropped 4 bases and J dropped 1; count of bases not matched to a gene: 3. Germline values: CDR1 MNHEY, CDR2 SMNVEV (reference sequence). This CDR3 comprises 15 residues. PCR used 60 Vbeta primers and 13 Jbeta primers. The protocol was immunoSEQ multiplex PCR, while the TCRdb copy is restricted to in-frame clones and leaves out a portion. The table records 90,000 to 120,000 clones, around 80% of them present only once. Sequenced input: PBMCs. This TCR was sampled from a woman between 50 and 59 years old in good health and CMV-seropositive. The J gene is TRBJ1-3, the V gene TRBV27; 8 bases are shared with TRBD1. CDR3 region: CASSSRTGSGNTIYF. The CDR3 coding sequence is TGTGCCAGCAGTTCAAGGACAGGGTCTGGAAACACCATATATTTT.